The 10 T cell receptor beta chains given below trace back to one sample, sequenced in a study of blood T cell repertoires in COVID-19. Repertoires were generated with immunoSEQ multiplex PCR, while TCRdb's copy carries only in-frame clones and drops some. This table has about 240,000 clones, around 86% appearing once. The sequencing input was PBMCs or T cells enriched from blood (not recorded which). The origin of the receptors is a woman between 40 and 50 years old with acute COVID-19.

This clone was counted once. The rearrangement joins TRBV5-1 to TRBJ2-7; 10 bases agree with TRBD1. Looked up from germline, CDR1 is SGHRS and CDR2 is YFSETQ. Germline trimming cut 3 bases from V and 0 bases from J; bases unmatched to any gene: 6. The CDR3 contains 16 residues. CDR3 DNA sequence: TGCGCCAGCAGCTCAAGGACAGGGGGGGGCTCCTACGAGCAGTACTTC. The encoded protein is CASSSRTGGGSYEQYF.

The chain recombines TRBV11-2 with TRBJ2-1; TRBD1 is a possible D gene (6 bases). This CDR3 comprises 15 residues. Trimming took 1 base from V and 4 from J, leaving 11 bases between them. Germline V CDR1 and CDR2: SGHAT, FQNNGV. The CDR3 reads CASSLARGSYNEQFF. DNA for the CDR3: TGTGCCAGCAGCTTAGCCAGGGGATCGTACAATGAGCAGTTCTTC.

About this clone: This specimen includes other DNA sequences encoding the same CDR3. J is TRBJ1-2 and V is TRBV2; D is unresolved. The CDR3 is 11 residues long. V was trimmed by 4 bases and J by 4 bases, leaving 4 bases between them. Germline CDR1 is SNHLY and CDR2 is FYNNEI. The chain's CDR3 is CASSASYGYTF. In DNA form, the CDR3 reads TGTGCCAGCAGTGCCAGCTATGGCTACACCTTC.

The V gene is TRBV5-1, the J gene TRBJ1-1, with TRBD1 matching 9 bases. The CDR3 extends over 15 amino acids. Germline lookup yields CDR1 SGHRS and CDR2 YFSETQ. V lost 4 bases and J lost 5; bases outside the gene matches: 9. The CDR3 DNA reads as TGCGCCAGCAGCATAGGACAGGGGAAGGGAACTGAAGCTTTCTTT. It codes for CASSIGQGKGTEAFF.

This clone has only one observation. V is TRBV11-3 and J is TRBJ2-1; 8 nucleotides agree with TRBD2. CDR3 length equals 16 residues. CDR1 is SGHNT and CDR2 is YENEEA in the germline V gene. Germline trimming cut 5 bases from V and 8 bases from J; bases unmatched to any gene: 14. CDR3 residues: CASSKGGTGGPHEQFF. CDR3 coding DNA: TGTGCCAGCAGCAAAGGCGGTACGGGAGGGCCCCATGAGCAGTTCTTC. The full variable domain, its missing parts supplied by reference TRBV11-3 and TRBJ2-1, is EAGVVQSPRYKIIEKKQPVAFWCNPISGHNTLYWYLQNLGQGPELLIRYENEEAVDDSQLPKDRFSAERLKGVDSTLKIQPAELGDSAVYLCASSKGGTGGPHEQFFGPGTRLTVL.

This clone was counted once. In DNA form, the CDR3 reads TGTGCCACCAGCAGAGATTCGCTAGTCGGAACCGGGGAGCTGTTTTTT. Protein product: CATSRDSLVGTGELFF. This chain links TRBV15 with TRBJ2-2; no clear D. V lost 0 bases to trimming and J lost 5 bases, with 13 bases between them. The CDR3 has 16 residues. CDR1 is LNHNV, CDR2 YYDKDF, per germline (reference sequence).

V usage is TRBV6-5 and J usage is TRBJ2-7, with D tentatively TRBD2 (6 bases). Germline V CDR1 and CDR2: MNHEY, SVGAGI. The CDR3 runs 13 residues. The V end was cut by 5 bases, the J end by 6 bases, with 14 bases between. The CDR3 protein is CASSPGLLREQYF. The CDR3 coding sequence is TGTGCCAGCAGTCCAGGACTACTACGCGAGCAGTACTTC.

J is TRBJ2-2 and V is TRBV18; tentative D call: TRBD1 (6 bases). There are 15 residues in the CDR3. V lost 3 bases and J 2 bases, leaving 10 bases between the germline ends. Germline assignment: CDR1 KGHSH and CDR2 LQKENI. The CDR3 reads CASSPSGENTGELFF. In DNA, the CDR3 is TGTGCCAGCTCACCCTCAGGGGAAAACACCGGGGAGCTGTTTTTT.

V and J are TRBV3-1 (or the pseudogene TRBV3-2) and TRBJ2-5; perhaps TRBD2 as D (5 bases). The CDR3 extends over 12 amino acids. CDR1 LGHDT and CDR2 YNNKEL come from the germline V gene (reference sequence). Trimming stripped 0 bases from V and 7 bases from J, with 6 bases between. This CDR3 is CASSQELGTQYF. In DNA form, the CDR3 reads TGTGCCAGCAGCCAAGAACTAGGGACCCAGTACTTC.

The chain uses TRBV2 and TRBJ1-6; the D is unclear. Trimming took 1 base from V and 6 from J, leaving 19 bases between them. The germline V gene encodes CDR1 SNHLY and CDR2 FYNNEI. The CDR3 runs to 18 residues. The CDR3, as DNA: TGTGCCAGCAGTGAAGGCTCTTGGCAGGCCCAATTTAATTCACCCCTCCACTTT. It translates to CASSEGSWQAQFNSPLHF.